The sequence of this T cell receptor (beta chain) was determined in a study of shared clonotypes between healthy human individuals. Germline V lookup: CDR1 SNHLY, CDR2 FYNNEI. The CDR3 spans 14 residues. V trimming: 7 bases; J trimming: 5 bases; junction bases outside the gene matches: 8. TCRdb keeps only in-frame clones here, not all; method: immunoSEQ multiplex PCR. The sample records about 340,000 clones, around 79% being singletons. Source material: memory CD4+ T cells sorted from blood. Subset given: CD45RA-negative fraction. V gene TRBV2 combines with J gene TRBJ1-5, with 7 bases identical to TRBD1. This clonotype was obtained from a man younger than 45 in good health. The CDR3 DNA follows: TGTGCCAGCAAATGGCGGGACAGAGATCAGCCCCAGCATTTT. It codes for CASKWRDRDQPQHF.